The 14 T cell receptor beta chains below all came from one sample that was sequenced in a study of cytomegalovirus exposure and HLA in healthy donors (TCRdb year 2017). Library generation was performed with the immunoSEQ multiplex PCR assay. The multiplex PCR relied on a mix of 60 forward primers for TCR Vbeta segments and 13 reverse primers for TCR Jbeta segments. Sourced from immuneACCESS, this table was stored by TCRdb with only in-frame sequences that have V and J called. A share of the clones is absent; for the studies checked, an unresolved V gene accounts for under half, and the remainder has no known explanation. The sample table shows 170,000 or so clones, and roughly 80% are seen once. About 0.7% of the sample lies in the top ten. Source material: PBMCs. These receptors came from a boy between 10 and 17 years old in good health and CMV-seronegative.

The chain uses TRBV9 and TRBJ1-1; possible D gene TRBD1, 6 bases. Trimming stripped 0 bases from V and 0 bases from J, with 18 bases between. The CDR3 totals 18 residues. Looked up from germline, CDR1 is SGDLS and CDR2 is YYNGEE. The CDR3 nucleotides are TGTGCCAGCAGCGTAGAAGGGGGATCGGTTCAGCTGAACACTGAAGCTTTCTTT. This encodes CASSVEGGSVQLNTEAFF.

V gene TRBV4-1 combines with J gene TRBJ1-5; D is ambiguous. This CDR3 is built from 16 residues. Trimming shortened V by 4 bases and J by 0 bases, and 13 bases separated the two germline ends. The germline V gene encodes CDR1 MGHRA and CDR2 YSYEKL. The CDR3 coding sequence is TGCGCCAGCAGCCTCGACTCAGATTATAGCAATCAGCCCCAGCATTTT. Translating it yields CASSLDSDYSNQPQHF.

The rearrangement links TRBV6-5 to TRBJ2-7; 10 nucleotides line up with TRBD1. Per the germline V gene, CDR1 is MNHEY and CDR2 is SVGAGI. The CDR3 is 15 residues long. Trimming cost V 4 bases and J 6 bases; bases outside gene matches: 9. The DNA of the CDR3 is TGTGCCAGCAGTTTACCGGCGGACAGGGGGGGCGAGCAGTACTTC. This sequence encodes CASSLPADRGGEQYF.

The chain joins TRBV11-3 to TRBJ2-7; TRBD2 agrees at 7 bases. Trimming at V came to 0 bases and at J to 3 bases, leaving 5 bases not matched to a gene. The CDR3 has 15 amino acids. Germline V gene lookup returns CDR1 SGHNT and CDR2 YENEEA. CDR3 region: CASSLDSGTNYEQYF. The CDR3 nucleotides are TGTGCCAGCAGCTTAGATTCCGGGACTAACTACGAGCAGTACTTC.

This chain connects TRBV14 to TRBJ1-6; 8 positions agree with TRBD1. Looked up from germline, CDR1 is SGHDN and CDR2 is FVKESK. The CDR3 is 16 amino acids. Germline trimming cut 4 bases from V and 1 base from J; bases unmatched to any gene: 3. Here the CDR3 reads CASSRTGGSYNSPLHF. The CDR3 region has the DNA TGTGCCAGCAGCCGAACAGGGGGATCCTATAATTCACCCCTCCACTTT.

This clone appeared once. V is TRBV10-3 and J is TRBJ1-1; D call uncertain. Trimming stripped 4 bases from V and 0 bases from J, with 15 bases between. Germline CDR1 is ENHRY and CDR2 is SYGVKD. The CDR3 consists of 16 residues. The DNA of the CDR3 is TGTGCCATCAGTGTGAGGGCGGATACTATGAACACTGAAGCTTTCTTT. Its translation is CAISVRADTMNTEAFF.

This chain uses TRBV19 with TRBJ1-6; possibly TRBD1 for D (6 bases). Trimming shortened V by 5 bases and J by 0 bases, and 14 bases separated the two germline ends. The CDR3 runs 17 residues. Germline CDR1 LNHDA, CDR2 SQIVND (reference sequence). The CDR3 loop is CASSRYRASSYNSPLHF. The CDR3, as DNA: TGTGCCAGTAGTCGATACAGGGCCTCCTCCTATAATTCACCCCTCCACTTT.

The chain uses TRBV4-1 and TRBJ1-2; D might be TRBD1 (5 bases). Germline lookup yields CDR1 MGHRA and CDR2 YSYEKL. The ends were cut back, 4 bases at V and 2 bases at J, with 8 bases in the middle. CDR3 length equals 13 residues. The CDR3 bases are TGCGCCAGCAGCCCTGCAGGGAACTATGGCTACACCTTC. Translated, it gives CASSPAGNYGYTF.

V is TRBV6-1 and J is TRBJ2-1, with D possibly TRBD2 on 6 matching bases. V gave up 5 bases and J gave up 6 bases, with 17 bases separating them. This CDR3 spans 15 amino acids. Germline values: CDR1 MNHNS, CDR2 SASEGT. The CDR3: CASSLAASEGNEQFF. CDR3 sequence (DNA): TGTGCCAGCAGTTTAGCGGCTTCAGAAGGCAATGAGCAGTTCTTC.

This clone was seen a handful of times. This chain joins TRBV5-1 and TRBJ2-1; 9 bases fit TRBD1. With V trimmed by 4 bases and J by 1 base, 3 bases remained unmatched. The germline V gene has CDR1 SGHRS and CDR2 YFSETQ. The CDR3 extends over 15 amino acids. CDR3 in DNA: TGCGCCAGCAGCCTCGGACAGGGGTCCTACAATGAGCAGTTCTTC. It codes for CASSLGQGSYNEQFF. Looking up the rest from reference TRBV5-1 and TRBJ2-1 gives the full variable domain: KAGVTQTPRYLIKTRGQQVTLSCSPISGHRSVSWYQQTPGQGLQFLFEYFSETQRNKGNFPGRFSGRQFSNSRSEMNVSTLELGDSALYLCASSLGQGSYNEQFFGPGTRLTVL.

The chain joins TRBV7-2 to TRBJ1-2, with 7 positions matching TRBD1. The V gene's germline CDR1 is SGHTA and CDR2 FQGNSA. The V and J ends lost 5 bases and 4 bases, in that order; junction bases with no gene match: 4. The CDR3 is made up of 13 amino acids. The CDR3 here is CASSADRSYGYTF. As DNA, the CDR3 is TGTGCCAGCAGCGCGGACAGGAGCTATGGCTACACCTTC.

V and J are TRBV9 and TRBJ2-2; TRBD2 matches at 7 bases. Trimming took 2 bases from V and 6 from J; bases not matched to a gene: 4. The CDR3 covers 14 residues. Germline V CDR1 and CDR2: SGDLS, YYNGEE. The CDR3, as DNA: TGTGCCAGCAGCGTGGGGAGGGCCGCCGGGGAGCTGTTTTTT. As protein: CASSVGRAAGELFF.

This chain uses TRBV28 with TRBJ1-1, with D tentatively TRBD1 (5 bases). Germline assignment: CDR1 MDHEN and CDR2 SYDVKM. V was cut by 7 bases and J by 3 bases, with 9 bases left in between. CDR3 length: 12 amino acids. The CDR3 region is CASKVGDTEAFF. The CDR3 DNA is TGTGCCAGCAAGGTAGGGGACACTGAAGCTTTCTTT.

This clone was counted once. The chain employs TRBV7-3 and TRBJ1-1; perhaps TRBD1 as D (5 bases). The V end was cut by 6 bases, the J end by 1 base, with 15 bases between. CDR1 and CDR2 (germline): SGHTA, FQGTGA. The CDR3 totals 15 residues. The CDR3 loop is CASRLGVGANTEAFF. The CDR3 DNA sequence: TGTGCCAGCAGGCTCGGTGTAGGGGCGAACACTGAAGCTTTCTTT.